Listed below are T cell receptor beta chains from one sample, sequenced in a study of cytomegalovirus exposure and HLA in healthy donors. The data were produced by immunoSEQ multiplex PCR, yet TCRdb's version contains in-frame clones alone and is incomplete. The sample yields 180,000 or so clones, over 75% seen once. Sequencing used PBMCs. These receptor sequences come from a man younger than 35 in good health and CMV-seropositive. CDR3s include the opening cysteine and the closing phenylalanine or tryptophan. The D gene is left open where the match is weak. Size values are once, few and many counts, or a class for expanded clones, and some rows have none.

CDR3nt: TGTGCCAGCAGCTCTAGCGAGACCGGGGAGCTGTTTTTT
CDR3aa: CASSSSETGELFF
abundance: -
v_gene: TRBV7-2
j_gene: TRBJ2-2
d_gene: -

CDR3nt: TGTGCCAGCAGCGCGGAGGTTCGGCACATTCAGTACTTC
CDR3aa: CASSAEVRHIQYF
abundance: -
v_gene: TRBV9
j_gene: TRBJ2-4
d_gene: -

CDR3nt: TGCGCCAGCAGCCAAGATAGCGGGGCATCCTACAATGAGCAGTTCTTC
CDR3aa: CASSQDSGASYNEQFF
abundance: -
v_gene: TRBV4-3
j_gene: TRBJ2-1
d_gene: TRBD2

CDR3nt: TGCGCCAGCAGCCAAGAGCAGGGGGCGGGTGAGCAGTACTTC
CDR3aa: CASSQEQGAGEQYF
abundance: -
v_gene: TRBV4-1
j_gene: TRBJ2-7
d_gene: TRBD1

CDR3nt: TGTGCCATCAGTGATATATGGTCAGATAGCAATCAGCCCCAGCATTTT
CDR3aa: CAISDIWSDSNQPQHF
abundance: -
v_gene: TRBV10-3
j_gene: TRBJ1-5
d_gene: -

CDR3nt: TGCAGTGCTCGGGGGATAGGGACCCAGTACTTC
CDR3aa: CSARGIGTQYF
abundance: -
v_gene: TRBV20-1
j_gene: TRBJ2-5
d_gene: -

CDR3nt: TGTGCCAGCAGCTTGGTAGGACTAGCGGGGGGCGGCTCCTACAATGAGCAGTTCTTC
CDR3aa: CASSLVGLAGGGSYNEQFF
abundance: -
v_gene: TRBV5-6
j_gene: TRBJ2-1
d_gene: TRBD2

CDR3nt: TGTGCCAGCAGTGCCACTAGCGGGGGGCCCATTTGGACCCAGTACTTC
CDR3aa: CASSATSGGPIWTQYF
abundance: -
v_gene: TRBV6-1
j_gene: TRBJ2-5
d_gene: TRBD2

CDR3nt: TGTGCCAGCAGCCCGAAGCCGAACACAGATACGCAGTATTTT
CDR3aa: CASSPKPNTDTQYF
abundance: -
v_gene: TRBV7-3
j_gene: TRBJ2-3
d_gene: -

CDR3nt: TGTGCCAGCAGCAGCGGGACAGGGCGTCAGTTCTTC
CDR3aa: CASSSGTGRQFF
abundance: once
v_gene: TRBV5-6
j_gene: TRBJ2-1
d_gene: TRBD1

CDR3nt: TGTGCCAGCAGCGTGACAGGGGGGGGGTCCTACGAGCAGTACTTC
CDR3aa: CASSVTGGGSYEQYF
abundance: -
v_gene: TRBV9
j_gene: TRBJ2-7
d_gene: TRBD1

CDR3nt: TGTGCCAGCAGCGTACAGCCCGGGACAGGGGTCCGAGAGCAGTACTTC
CDR3aa: CASSVQPGTGVREQYF
abundance: -
v_gene: TRBV7-2
j_gene: TRBJ2-7
d_gene: TRBD1

CDR3nt: TGTGCCAGCTTTAAAACGGGAGGCTCCTACAATGAGCAGTTCTTC
CDR3aa: CASFKTGGSYNEQFF
abundance: -
v_gene: TRBV5-4
j_gene: TRBJ2-1
d_gene: TRBD2

CDR3nt: TGTGCCAGCAGGACAGTCGGTGGAAACACCATATATTTT
CDR3aa: CASRTVGGNTIYF
abundance: -
v_gene: TRBV11-2
j_gene: TRBJ1-3
d_gene: -

CDR3nt: TGTGCCAGCAGCGATATAACGGGGACGAACACCGGGGAGCTGTTTTTT
CDR3aa: CASSDITGTNTGELFF
abundance: once
v_gene: TRBV9
j_gene: TRBJ2-2
d_gene: -

CDR3nt: TGTGCCAGCAGTTACAGGGGCGAGGTTGGCTACACCTTC
CDR3aa: CASSYRGEVGYTF
abundance: -
v_gene: TRBV6-6
j_gene: TRBJ1-2
d_gene: -

CDR3nt: TGTGCCAGCAGCTCCCGGGACAGGGGTTACGACGAGCAGTACTTC
CDR3aa: CASSSRDRGYDEQYF
abundance: -
v_gene: TRBV5-4
j_gene: TRBJ2-7
d_gene: TRBD1

CDR3nt: TGTGCCAGTAGTAGGGGGCGTAGCACAGATACGCAGTATTTT
CDR3aa: CASSRGRSTDTQYF
abundance: -
v_gene: TRBV19
j_gene: TRBJ2-3
d_gene: -

CDR3nt: TGTGCCAGCAGCCCAACAGGGATCTCCTACGAGCAGTACTTC
CDR3aa: CASSPTGISYEQYF
abundance: -
v_gene: TRBV4-2
j_gene: TRBJ2-7
d_gene: -

CDR3nt: TGTGCCAGCAGAGCGATCATACAGGGCCTTGGTGGCTACACCTTC
CDR3aa: CASRAIIQGLGGYTF
abundance: -
v_gene: TRBV6-1
j_gene: TRBJ1-2
d_gene: -

CDR3nt: TGCGCCAGCAGCTTGTACCCTAACTACGAGCAGTACTTC
CDR3aa: CASSLYPNYEQYF
abundance: -
v_gene: TRBV5-1
j_gene: TRBJ2-7
d_gene: -

CDR3nt: TGTGCCAGCAGCGTAGCGTCGGGGGACTACGAGCAGTACTTC
CDR3aa: CASSVASGDYEQYF
abundance: -
v_gene: TRBV9
j_gene: TRBJ2-7
d_gene: -

CDR3nt: TGTGCTAGCAGCTTAGGGAAGGGGGATACGCAGTATTTT
CDR3aa: CASSLGKGDTQYF
abundance: -
v_gene: TRBV7-7
j_gene: TRBJ2-3
d_gene: -

CDR3nt: TGTGCCAGCAGCCGCCGGGACAGGGGTACAGATACGCAGTATTTT
CDR3aa: CASSRRDRGTDTQYF
abundance: once
v_gene: TRBV7-8
j_gene: TRBJ2-3
d_gene: TRBD1

CDR3nt: TGTGCCAGCAGCTCGGCCGGGGGGGCAAGCGAGCAGTACTTC
CDR3aa: CASSSAGGASEQYF
abundance: -
v_gene: TRBV7-9
j_gene: TRBJ2-7
d_gene: TRBD2

CDR3nt: TGTGCCAGCAGTGACGACAGGACAGGGTTC
CDR3aa: CASSDDRTGF
abundance: -
v_gene: TRBV2
j_gene: TRBJ1-2
d_gene: TRBD1

CDR3nt: TGTGCCAGCTCACAGGGGAACTCTGGGGCCAACGTCCTGACTTTC
CDR3aa: CASSQGNSGANVLTF
abundance: -
v_gene: TRBV18
j_gene: TRBJ2-6
d_gene: -

CDR3nt: TGCGCCAGCAGCCAAGTTACAGGGAGCACTGAAGCTTTCTTT
CDR3aa: CASSQVTGSTEAFF
abundance: few
v_gene: TRBV4-3
j_gene: TRBJ1-1
d_gene: -

CDR3nt: TGTGCCAGCAGTCAGGACAGGGTAGGGAAAAATGAGCAGTTCTTC
CDR3aa: CASSQDRVGKNEQFF
abundance: -
v_gene: TRBV2
j_gene: TRBJ2-1
d_gene: TRBD1

CDR3nt: TGTGCCAGCAGCTTACCCGGGACAGGGTTGAAGACTGAAGCTTTCTTT
CDR3aa: CASSLPGTGLKTEAFF
abundance: once
v_gene: TRBV5-6
j_gene: TRBJ1-1
d_gene: TRBD1

CDR3nt: TGTGCCAGCAGTGAACTATCAGCGGCGGCGTCAGCTGAAGCTTTCTTT
CDR3aa: CASSELSAAASAEAFF
abundance: -
v_gene: TRBV6-1
j_gene: TRBJ1-1
d_gene: -

CDR3nt: TGTGCCAGCAGTTCGAGCCTACAGGGACCCCAGCATTTT
CDR3aa: CASSSSLQGPQHF
abundance: once
v_gene: TRBV27
j_gene: TRBJ1-5
d_gene: -

CDR3nt: TGTGCCTGGAGTGCCGGACTAGCGGGGGTTCGGGAGACCCAGTACTTC
CDR3aa: CAWSAGLAGVRETQYF
abundance: -
v_gene: TRBV30
j_gene: TRBJ2-5
d_gene: TRBD2

CDR3nt: TGTGCCAGCAGCAACCAGGGGGCTGCCACCGGGGAGCTGTTTTTT
CDR3aa: CASSNQGAATGELFF
abundance: -
v_gene: TRBV6-5
j_gene: TRBJ2-2
d_gene: TRBD1

CDR3nt: TGTGCCAGCAGCTTGCCACCCAACAGGGGGTCAATTGATACGCAGTATTTT
CDR3aa: CASSLPPNRGSIDTQYF
abundance: -
v_gene: TRBV7-9
j_gene: TRBJ2-3
d_gene: TRBD1

CDR3nt: TGTGCCAGCAGCTCGTCGGACAGGGGAAGTTTACTTATACAAGAGACCCAGTACTTC
CDR3aa: CASSSSDRGSLLIQETQYF
abundance: -
v_gene: TRBV7-9
j_gene: TRBJ2-5
d_gene: TRBD1

CDR3nt: TGTGCCAGCAGCCAGCGAACGGGGGGCTCGGGTTACGAGCAGTACTTC
CDR3aa: CASSQRTGGSGYEQYF
abundance: -
v_gene: TRBV7-2
j_gene: TRBJ2-7
d_gene: -

CDR3nt: TGTTCCAGCAGCCCTGGGACAGGGGGCTCTTCCACTGAAGCTTTCTTT
CDR3aa: CSSSPGTGGSSTEAFF
abundance: -
v_gene: TRBV7-9
j_gene: TRBJ1-1
d_gene: TRBD1

CDR3nt: TGTGCCAGCAGCCCCAGGGTAGCCGGCTACACCTTC
CDR3aa: CASSPRVAGYTF
abundance: -
v_gene: TRBV7-9
j_gene: TRBJ1-2
d_gene: -

CDR3nt: TGTGCCAGCAGCTTGGCGGGACTTTGGAACACTGAAGCTTTCTTT
CDR3aa: CASSLAGLWNTEAFF
abundance: few
v_gene: TRBV5-6
j_gene: TRBJ1-1
d_gene: -

CDR3nt: TGCGCCAGCAGCTTGGCACTTACGTCCGGGGCCAACGTCCTGACTTTC
CDR3aa: CASSLALTSGANVLTF
abundance: -
v_gene: TRBV5-1
j_gene: TRBJ2-6
d_gene: -

CDR3nt: TGCGCCAGCAGCTTGTTAGCGGGCGGGAACACCGGGGAGCTGTTTTTT
CDR3aa: CASSLLAGGNTGELFF
abundance: -
v_gene: TRBV5-1
j_gene: TRBJ2-2
d_gene: TRBD2

CDR3nt: TGTGCCTGGAGTCTACAGCCCTACAATGAGCAGTTCTTC
CDR3aa: CAWSLQPYNEQFF
abundance: -
v_gene: TRBV30
j_gene: TRBJ2-1
d_gene: -

CDR3nt: TGTGCCAGCAGTCTTAGCGGGGGGTGGAATGAGCAGTTCTTC
CDR3aa: CASSLSGGWNEQFF
abundance: -
v_gene: TRBV6-6
j_gene: TRBJ2-1
d_gene: TRBD2

CDR3nt: TGTGCCAGCAGTCAACGGTCGGCCCAGTACTTC
CDR3aa: CASSQRSAQYF
abundance: -
v_gene: TRBV28
j_gene: TRBJ2-5
d_gene: -